The 31 T cell receptor beta chains below all came from one sample that was sequenced in a study of tumor and adjacent non-tumor tissue in lung cancer. Three rounds of nested PCR, following a modified ARM-PCR protocol, produced the TCRbeta library. TCRdb recomputed calls from the multiplex PCR reads with MiXCR, one row per CDR3 protein. This sample has about 200,000 distinct CDR3 sequences, with over 55% found just once. The template was RNA from unsorted bulk tissue. Sequenced material: lung tumor tissue. These receptors were collected from a man aged 55 to 70 with non-small cell lung cancer.

A word on this clonotype: Germline and junction disagree at one end, which may indicate a read error. This chain's CDR3 is CANSLWAGAAYNEQFF. CDR3 nucleotide sequence: TGTGCCAACAGTTTATGGGCGGGAGCGGCCTACAATGAGCAGTTCTTC. The rearrangement uses TRBV12-3 or TRBV12-4 and TRBJ2-1, with TRBD2 identical over 7 bases. CDR3 length: 16 amino acids.

V gene TRBV20-1 combines with J gene TRBJ1-2; a possible D gene is TRBD1 (6 bases). This CDR3 region has 13 residues. CDR1 DFQATT and CDR2 SNEGSKA come from the germline V gene (reference sequence). V was trimmed by 6 bases and J by 6 bases, leaving 17 bases between them. The CDR3 DNA is TGCAGTGCGCCTGCGACAGGACGGAATGGCTACACCTTC. Encoded protein: CSAPATGRNGYTF.

Concerning this clonotype itself: One junction end does not reproduce the germline sequence, and a read error may be involved. V usage is TRBV20-1 and J usage is TRBJ1-1; possibly TRBD1 for D (5 bases). The CDR3 consists of 13 residues. Germline V gene sequence: CDR1 DFQATT, CDR2 SNEGSKA (reference sequence). The CDR3 bases are TGCAGTCCTAGAGCCAGGGAGAACACCGAAGCTTTCTTT. Amino acids: CSPRARENTEAFF.

This clonotype was picked up many times. A much bigger clone sits one base away, suggesting this may be a read error. This rearrangement joins TRBV4-2 to TRBJ2-7, with D hard to call. The V and J ends lost 1 base and 0 bases respectively, with 7 bases between them. The CDR3 length is 14 residues. Germline assignment: CDR1 LGHNA and CDR2 YNFKEQ. CDR3 sequence reads: CASSQGTVSYEQYF. The DNA of the CDR3 is TGTGCCAGCAGCCAAGGGACGGTCTCCTACGAGCAGTACTTC.

Points on this clonotype: At one of its ends the junction is not consistent with the germline gene, which may arise from a read error. The rearrangement uses TRBV12-3 or TRBV12-4 and TRBJ2-1; 8 positions agree with TRBD1. The CDR3 consists of 16 residues. CDR3 coding DNA: TGTGCCAGCAGATCTCCTGACAGGGGAGCCTACAATGAACAGTTCTTC. Translation: CASRSPDRGAYNEQFF.

This clonotype was counted ten times or more. The chain employs TRBV12-3 or TRBV12-4 and TRBJ2-1; 8 bases agree with TRBD2. Trimming removed 2 bases from V and 6 bases from J; junction bases left unmatched: 3. The CDR3 has 14 amino acids. The CDR3 region is CASSLSAGGNEQFF. The CDR3 DNA is TGTGCCAGCAGTTTATCGGCGGGAGGCAATGAGCAGTTCTTC.

Remarks on this clonotype: This may be a read error, as it is one base from a much larger clone. The rearrangement links TRBV29-1 to TRBJ1-1; possibly TRBD1 for D (5 bases). Deletions cut 3 bases from V and 2 bases from J, with 10 bases between. Germline CDR1 reads SQVTM; CDR2 reads ANQGSEA. The CDR3 loop spans 13 amino acids. The CDR3 sequence is CSVEAGPNTEAFF. CDR3 bases: TGCAGCGTTGAGGCGGGACCTAACACTGAAGCTTTCTTT. The full variable domain, in which reference TRBV29-1 and TRBJ1-1 provide the parts outside the CDR3, is SAVISQKPSRDICQRGTSLTIQCQVDSQVTMMFWYRQQPGQSLTLIATANQGSEATYESGFVIDKFPISRPNLTFSTLTVSNMSPEDSSIYLCSVEAGPNTEAFFGQGTRLTVV.

About this clonotype itself: This may arise from a read error, as a much more abundant clone is one base away. The chain is built from TRBV6-5 and TRBJ2-7; D uncertain. The J call may be wrong; the DNA end is better matched by TRBJ2-1. The length of the CDR3 is 13 residues. Germline CDR1 MNHEY, CDR2 SVGAGI. The CDR3 protein is CASRKESSYEQFF. CDR3 sequence (DNA): TGTGCCAGCAGGAAGGAGAGCTCCTACGAGCAGTTCTTC.

The CDR3 DNA follows: TGTGCCAGCAGCGTCCTAGCGGGGGGCCGGCTCAATGAGTATTTCTTC. Translating gives CASSVLAGGRLNEYFF. V gene TRBV11-3 combines with J gene TRBJ2-1; TRBD2 agrees at 11 bases. The CDR3 covers 16 residues. Germline loops: CDR1 SGHNT, CDR2 YENEEA. V shed 5 bases and J 16 bases; nucleotides not matched to a gene: 19.

A word on this clonotype: The junction departs from the called germline gene at one end, perhaps through a read error. J is TRBJ2-2 and V is TRBV20-1; D is perhaps TRBD2 (6 bases). This CDR3 contains 17 residues. Germline-derived CDR1 and CDR2 are DFQATT and SNEGSKA (reference sequence). DNA for the CDR3: TGCGGTGCTAGAGCTTCGGGTGGGGGGAGCAACACCGGGGAGCTGCTTTTT. It yields the protein CGARASGGGSNTGELLF.

With respect to this clonotype: At one end the junction does not follow the germline gene, possibly because of a read error. The J gene is TRBJ1-1, the V gene TRBV20-1; D unresolved. The CDR3 contains 13 residues. Germline V lookup: CDR1 DFQATT, CDR2 SNEGSKA (reference sequence). The CDR3 nucleotides are TGCAGTGCTAGGGATTATAGGAACTCTGAAGCTTTCTTT. Protein product: CSARDYRNSEAFF.

This clonotype was observed at least ten times. The J gene is TRBJ2-1, the V gene TRBV11-2; D unresolved. The V gene's germline CDR1 is SGHAT and CDR2 FQNNGV. V was trimmed by 0 bases and J by 4 bases, leaving 7 bases between them. This CDR3 has 14 residues. The CDR3 loop reads CASSLEGSYNEQFF. As DNA, the CDR3 is TGTGCCAGCAGCTTAGAGGGCTCATACAATGAGCAGTTCTTC.

This clonotype was seen at least ten times. The CDR3 protein is CASSQEGRQTGGYTF. The CDR3 DNA reads TGCGCCAGCAGCCAAGAAGGCAGGCAAACGGGTGGCTACACCTTC. This chain links TRBV4-3 with TRBJ1-2, with D hard to call. V lost 0 bases and J lost 7, with 15 bases in between. The CDR3 runs to 15 residues. The V gene's germline CDR1 is LGHNA and CDR2 YSLEER.

This clonotype came up once. The CDR3 does not close with the conserved phenylalanine or tryptophan, likely indicating a read error. The chain couples TRBV5-5 to TRBJ2-1, with D perhaps matching TRBD1 (6 bases). There are 13 residues in the CDR3. Per germline, CDR1 SGHKS and CDR2 YYEKEE (reference sequence). V was clipped by 4 bases and J by 2 bases, with 7 bases between them. CDR3 loop: CASSGDTYNEQFL. The CDR3 bases are TGTGCCAGCAGCGGGGACACCTACAATGAGCAGTTCTTA.

This clonotype has more than one count but fewer than ten. It may be a read error: a sequence one base away is much more abundant. V usage is TRBV10-1 and J usage is TRBJ1-1; a possible D gene is TRBD1 (5 bases). This CDR3 has 14 residues. Germline CDR1 is WNHNN and CDR2 is SYGVQD (reference sequence). The CDR3 here is CVSSAHRQNTEAFF. The DNA of the CDR3 is TGCGTCAGCAGTGCTCACAGGCAGAACACTGAAGCTTTCTTT.

This clonotype occurred once. At one boundary the junction diverges from the germline segment, which might be a read error. This chain joins TRBV4-3 and TRBJ1-1; D remains unclear. This CDR3 has 14 amino acids. CDR1 is LGHNA and CDR2 is YSLEER in the germline V gene. CDR3 protein: CASSQGVLNTEAVF. The CDR3 nucleotides read TGCGCCAGCAGCCAAGGAGTGCTGAACACTGAAGCTGTCTTT.

About this clonotype itself: Its ends do not fully match the called genes, so a read error is possible. V is TRBV20-1 and J is TRBJ2-5, with D hard to call. Per the germline V gene, CDR1 is DFQATT and CDR2 is SNEGSKA (reference sequence). This CDR3 region has 14 residues. The CDR3 loop is CSASGRLYQEAQYF. CDR3 coding DNA: TGCAGTGCTAGCGGCAGGCTGTACCAAGAGGCCCAGTACTTC.

To note about this clonotype: One end of the junction varies from germline; a read error may be responsible. The V gene is TRBV20-1, the J gene TRBJ2-7; 7 nucleotides line up with TRBD2. Germline V gene lookup returns CDR1 DFQATT and CDR2 SNEGSKA (reference sequence). The CDR3 contains 13 residues. The CDR3 DNA sequence: TGCATTGCTAGTGCGGGAGTTAGCTACGAGCAATACTTC. Encoded protein: CIASAGVSYEQYF.

In the case of this clonotype: Since a much larger clone is just one base distant, this may be a read error. The chain recombines TRBV12-3 or TRBV12-4 with TRBJ2-2, with 10 bases lining up with TRBD2. CDR3 length equals 15 residues. Unmatched junction bases numbered 10, after V lost 5 bases and J lost 10 bases. The CDR3 sequence: CASSLSGRAPVELFF. DNA of the CDR3: TGTGCCAGCAGTCTAAGCGGGAGGGCCCCCGTGGAGCTGTTTTTT.

The chain carries TRBV7-9 and TRBJ1-5; no reliable D call. CDR3 size: 13 residues. Trimming cost V 1 base and J 5 bases, with 6 bases left between them. Germline CDR1 reads SEHNR; CDR2 reads FQNEAQ (reference sequence). CDR3: CASSLDGYQPQHF. DNA of the CDR3: TGTGCCAGCAGCTTAGACGGCTATCAGCCCCAGCATTTT.

This clonotype was seen ten or more times. The chain links TRBV11-3 to TRBJ1-5; tentatively, D is TRBD1 (5 bases). The ends were cut back, 6 bases at V and 5 bases at J, with 11 bases in the middle. From germline, CDR1 is SGHNT and CDR2 YENEEA. The CDR3 totals 13 residues. The CDR3 sequence: CASSTGVHQPQHF. CDR3 bases: TGTGCCAGCAGTACGGGGGTTCATCAGCCCCAGCATTTT. Variable domain in full (rest from reference TRBV11-3 and TRBJ1-5): EAGVVQSPRYKIIEKKQPVAFWCNPISGHNTLYWYLQNLGQGPELLIRYENEEAVDDSQLPKDRFSAERLKGVDSTLKIQPAELGDSAVYLCASSTGVHQPQHFGDGTRLSIL.

Concerning this clonotype itself: This may be a read error, as it is one base from a much larger clone. The V call is TRBV20-1, the J call TRBJ1-4, with unresolved D. The CDR3 is 14 amino acids. Trimming stripped 6 bases from V and 4 bases from J, with 15 bases between. From germline, CDR1 is DFQATT and CDR2 SNEGSKA (reference sequence). CDR3 coding DNA: TGCAGTGCAGGTGTCGTGACAAGTAATGAAAAACTGTTTTTT. As protein: CSAGVVTSNEKLFF.

As regards this clonotype: This may be a read error, as it is one base from a much larger clone. The chain links TRBV4-2 to TRBJ2-7; D gene unclear. This CDR3 contains 16 residues. The germline gives CDR1 LGHNA, CDR2 YNFKEQ. The CDR3 region has the DNA TGTGCCAGCAGCCAAGATTACGTAGGAGCAGCTGACGAGCACTACTTC. Translating gives CASSQDYVGAADEHYF.

Concerning this clonotype: Relative to the germline gene, one junction end is altered; a read error may explain this. The CDR3 region is CASSSGGTGLHSPLKF. CDR3 nucleotide sequence: TGTGCCAGCAGCTCCGGCGGGACAGGGTTACATTCACCCCTCAAATTT. The chain carries TRBV11-3 and TRBJ1-6, with 9 bases fitting TRBD1. The germline CDR1 and CDR2 sequences are SGHNT and YENEEA. This CDR3 is built from 16 residues. Full variable domain (rest looked up from reference TRBV11-3 and TRBJ1-6): EAGVVQSPRYKIIEKKQPVAFWCNPISGHNTLYWYLQNLGQGPELLIRYENEEAVDDSQLPKDRFSAERLKGVDSTLKIQPAELGDSAVYLCASSSGGTGLHSPLKFGNGTRLTVT.

As for this clonotype: A junction boundary mismatches the germline segment, possibly from a read error. The rearrangement joins TRBV11-3 to TRBJ2-2, with TRBD1 identical over 7 bases. The CDR3 consists of 18 residues. The V gene's germline CDR1 is SGHNT and CDR2 YENEEA. The CDR3, as DNA: TGTGCCAGCAACCCCCCATTCGCACTAAGACCGAACACAGGGGAGCTGATTTTT. Protein product: CASNPPFALRPNTGELIF.

A remark on this clonotype: One base away lies a much larger clone, so this may be a sequencing read error. This chain connects TRBV6-5 to TRBJ2-1, with D unresolved. With 8 bases removed from V and 2 bases from J, the gap between germline ends came to 22 bases. From germline, CDR1 is MNHEY and CDR2 SVGAGI. CDR3 length: 17 residues. The chain's CDR3 is CASGPLGLNPAYNEQFF. The CDR3 DNA is TGTGCCAGCGGTCCCCTCGGGTTGAACCCCGCCTACAATGAGCAGTTCTTC.

Comments on this clonotype: A read error is possible here, since a much larger clone lies one base away. The chain couples TRBV6-5 to TRBJ2-3; D is unresolved. There are 13 residues in the CDR3. Germline loops: CDR1 MNHEY, CDR2 SVGAGI. For the CDR3, the DNA is TGTGCCAGCAGATACTCGAGGTGGGATACGCAGTATTTT. It specifies CASRYSRWDTQYF.

Concerning this clonotype: At one end, the junction sequence differs from germline, possibly due to a read error. The chain combines TRBV11-3 with TRBJ1-3; D unclear. The CDR3 runs to 13 residues. CDR1 and CDR2 from the germline V gene are SGHNT and YENEEA. The CDR3 here is CTSSLAFAHTIYF. The CDR3 DNA reads as TGTACCAGCAGCTTAGCATTTGCCCACACAATATATTTT.

As regards this clonotype: One end of the junction is discordant with germline, which a read error may explain. The chain combines TRBV6-5 with TRBJ1-1; D remains ambiguous. Germline V gene lookup returns CDR1 MNHEY and CDR2 SVGAGI. This CDR3 region has 13 residues. The CDR3 reads CASSHCRRTEAFF. CDR3 DNA sequence: TGTGCCAGCAGCCACTGCAGGAGGACTGAAGCATTCTTT.

On this clonotype: Just one base apart from a much larger clone, this may be a read error. This chain connects TRBV6-5 to TRBJ2-4; D is unresolved. This CDR3 comprises 14 residues. Germline V lookup: CDR1 MNHEY, CDR2 SVGAGI. V was pared by 7 bases and J by 8 bases, with 18 bases between. The CDR3 spells CASITDREGYIQYF. Here the CDR3 DNA reads TGTGCCAGCATTACCGATCGTGAAGGTTACATTCAGTACTTC.

The chain employs TRBV20-1 and TRBJ1-5; no definite D call. Trimming took off 1 base at V and 7 bases at J, with 11 bases between the two ends. From germline, CDR1 is DFQATT and CDR2 SNEGSKA (reference sequence). The CDR3 consists of 13 residues. CDR3: CSARAHGVQPQHF. CDR3 nucleotide sequence: TGCAGTGCTAGAGCGCATGGGGTCCAGCCCCAGCATTTT.